Listed here are 26 T cell receptor beta chains from one sample, sequenced in a study of T cell responses to AZD1222 COVID-19 vaccine (TCRdb year 2021). To prepare the library, the immunoSEQ multiplex PCR assay was applied. As stored in TCRdb, this immuneACCESS dataset retains in-frame rearrangements with V and J assigned. A fraction of the clones does not appear; measured against another copy, unresolved V genes explain less than half of the discrepancy, and the remainder lacks a known reason. In this sample the table shows about 97,000 clones, roughly nine tenths of which occur a single time. The ten largest account for 1.3% of the sample. This sample's time point label indicates: baseline before first vaccination. Material: peripheral blood, obtained on day 0 of AZD1222 vaccination. The source of these receptors is an adult in good health.

The chain couples TRBV6-5 to TRBJ1-1, with 7 nucleotides matching TRBD1. Trimming removed 10 bases from V and 3 bases from J; junction bases left unmatched: 8. Looked up from germline, CDR1 is MNHEY and CDR2 is SVGAGI. The CDR3 runs 13 residues. CDR3 region: CATYRGGDTEAFF. In DNA form, the CDR3 reads TGTGCCACCTACAGGGGAGGGGACACTGAAGCTTTCTTT.

The rearrangement links TRBV7-2 to TRBJ2-5; no firm D call. Germline-derived CDR1 and CDR2 are SGHTA and FQGNSA. V was cut by 5 bases and J by 2 bases, with 9 bases left in between. The CDR3 covers 13 residues. CDR3 loop: CASSRGSQETQYF. Here the CDR3 DNA reads TGTGCCAGCAGCCGTGGGTCTCAAGAGACCCAGTACTTC.

This chain uses TRBV4-1 with TRBJ1-2; D is uncertain. Trimming took off 1 base at V and 3 bases at J, with 6 bases between the two ends. CDR1 and CDR2 (germline): MGHRA, YSYEKL. CDR3 length: 13 residues. Here the CDR3 DNA reads TGCGCCAGCAGCCAAGTGGGTGACTATGGCTACACCTTC. This sequence encodes CASSQVGDYGYTF.

The J gene is TRBJ2-7, the V gene TRBV3-1 (or the pseudogene TRBV3-2), with D maybe TRBD1 (5 bases). Deletions cut 0 bases from V and 4 bases from J, with 10 bases between. The CDR3 length is 14 residues. Germline V gene lookup returns CDR1 LGHDT and CDR2 YNNKEL (reference sequence). CDR3 sequence reads: CASSQDRQTYEQYF. The CDR3 DNA follows: TGTGCCAGCAGCCAAGATCGACAGACATACGAGCAGTACTTC.

The chain uses TRBV3-1 (or the pseudogene TRBV3-2) and TRBJ1-1, with D unclear. Germline V gene data show CDR1 as LGHDT and CDR2 as YNNKEL (reference sequence). Trimming shortened V by 1 base and J by 4 bases, and 13 bases separated the two germline ends. CDR3 length: 15 residues. CDR3 loop: CASSQVTRTGTEAFF. DNA for the CDR3: TGTGCCAGCAGCCAAGTAACTAGGACGGGCACTGAAGCTTTCTTT.

The V gene is TRBV3-1 (or the pseudogene TRBV3-2), the J gene TRBJ2-7, with no clear D. This CDR3 is built from 14 residues. The V gene lost 4 bases and the J gene lost 4 bases, with 14 bases spanning the gap. Looked up from germline, CDR1 is LGHDT and CDR2 is YNNKEL (reference sequence). CDR3 residues: CASSPALIAYEQYF. CDR3 DNA: TGTGCCAGCAGCCCAGCCCTTATAGCTTACGAGCAGTACTTC.

The chain uses TRBV5-1 and TRBJ2-2, with D possibly being TRBD2 (6 bases). Germline values: CDR1 SGHRS, CDR2 YFSETQ. The germline V and J ends were trimmed by 1 base and 4 bases, with 14 bases remaining between them. The CDR3 spans 16 residues. In nucleotides, the CDR3 is TGCGCCAGCAGCTTGAATGGCGGGACGGGCACCGGGGAGCTGTTTTTT. Its protein product is CASSLNGGTGTGELFF.

The rearrangement links TRBV28 to TRBJ1-6; D is unclear. V lost 5 bases and J 11 bases, leaving 13 bases between the germline ends. The CDR3 is 13 amino acids. The germline CDR1 and CDR2 sequences are MDHEN and SYDVKM. CDR3 DNA sequence: TGTGCCAGCAGTAGTCCATCCTCCCCACCCCTCCACTTT. Its translation: CASSSPSSPPLHF.

This clone was observed a handful of times. The chain recombines TRBV9 with TRBJ1-4; TRBD1 might be the D (5 bases). The V and J ends lost 0 bases and 4 bases respectively, with 7 bases between them. The germline V gene has CDR1 SGDLS and CDR2 YYNGEE. CDR3 length: 14 amino acids. In DNA, the CDR3 is TGTGCCAGCAGCGTAGGGGGCCGTAATGAAAAACTGTTTTTT. Protein product: CASSVGGRNEKLFF.

This sequence joins TRBV30 and TRBJ1-1; D uncertain. With 1 base removed from V and 0 bases from J, the gap between germline ends came to 6 bases. CDR1 GTSNPN and CDR2 SVGIG come from the germline V gene (reference sequence). The length of the CDR3 is 13 residues. In nucleotides, the CDR3 is TGTGCCTGGAGTGAGGAGATGAACACTGAAGCTTTCTTT. This translates into CAWSEEMNTEAFF.

This clone appeared a single time. The chain carries TRBV7-9 and TRBJ1-2; possible D gene TRBD1, 5 bases. The CDR3 loop spans 14 amino acids. CDR1 and CDR2 from the germline V gene are SEHNR and FQNEAQ (reference sequence). The V end was cut by 5 bases, the J end by 3 bases, with 13 bases between. The CDR3 DNA follows: TGTGCCAGCAGCCCGGCGGGGGGGGACTATGGCTACACCTTC. Its protein is CASSPAGGDYGYTF.

CDR3 coding DNA: TGTGCCAGCAGCTTAACAACAGGGGGCCAGGACACCGGGGAGCTGTTTTTT. Encoded protein: CASSLTTGGQDTGELFF. The chain carries TRBV7-3 and TRBJ2-2; 9 bases align to TRBD1. Per the germline V gene, CDR1 is SGHTA and CDR2 is FQGTGA. The CDR3 is 17 amino acids. With V trimmed by 0 bases and J by 3 bases, 5 bases remained unmatched.

The chain couples TRBV2 to TRBJ2-5; D might be TRBD2 (5 bases). Trimming pared 3 bases from V and 5 bases from J, leaving 10 bases between. The V gene's germline CDR1 is SNHLY and CDR2 FYNNEI. The CDR3 length is 13 residues. The CDR3: CASSETGIETQYF. CDR3 sequence (DNA): TGTGCCAGCAGTGAGACGGGGATTGAGACCCAGTACTTC.

The chain joins TRBV3-1 (or the pseudogene TRBV3-2) to TRBJ2-5, with 9 bases matching TRBD2. V gave up 3 bases and J gave up 1 base; unmatched junction bases: 6. Per the germline V gene, CDR1 is LGHDT and CDR2 is YNNKEL (reference sequence). The CDR3 is made up of 16 amino acids. CDR3 DNA sequence: TGTGCCAGCAGCCAGGGAGCGGGGGGAGTCCAAGAGACCCAGTACTTC. The encoded protein is CASSQGAGGVQETQYF.

CDR3 amino acids: CASSSDRDSEAFF. CDR3 sequence (DNA): TGCGCCAGCAGCTCGGACAGGGACTCTGAAGCTTTCTTT. The chain combines TRBV5-1 with TRBJ1-1, with 8 bases fitting TRBD1. V shed 3 bases and J 6 bases; nucleotides not matched to a gene: 4. Germline values: CDR1 SGHRS, CDR2 YFSETQ. The CDR3 covers 13 residues.

J is TRBJ1-2 and V is TRBV12-3 or TRBV12-4; no clear D. The V end was cut by 7 bases, the J end by 2 bases, with 8 bases between. The CDR3 is made up of 12 amino acids. The CDR3 here is CASKDGNYGYTF. CDR3 DNA: TGTGCCAGCAAGGACGGGAACTATGGCTACACCTTC.

This clone appeared a single time. V is TRBV30 and J is TRBJ1-4, with a weak D call TRBD1 (6 bases). In germline, CDR1 is GTSNPN, CDR2 SVGIG (reference sequence). This CDR3 is 17 amino acids long. The V end was cut by 0 bases, the J end by 5 bases, with 19 bases between. The chain's CDR3 is CAWSVLAQGAGNEKLFF. CDR3 in DNA: TGTGCCTGGAGTGTACTAGCACAGGGAGCGGGCAATGAAAAACTGTTTTTT.

This clone was found once. This CDR3 is CASSLHGTALGYTF. DNA for the CDR3: TGTGCCAGCAGCCTTCACGGGACGGCTCTCGGCTACACCTTC. The chain uses TRBV5-4 and TRBJ1-2; possibly TRBD1 for D (5 bases). Germline loops: CDR1 SGHNT, CDR2 YYREEE (reference sequence). V was cut by 4 bases and J by 8 bases, with 18 bases left in between. This CDR3 has 14 amino acids. Filled out from reference TRBV5-4 and TRBJ1-2, the complete variable domain reads ETGVTQSPTHLIKTRGQQVTLRCSSQSGHNTVSWYQQALGQGPQFIFQYYREEENGRGNFPPRFSGLQFPNYSSELNVNALELDDSALYLCASSLHGTALGYTFGSGTRLTVV.

CDR3 coding DNA: TGCGCCAGCAGCCAAGGGGGGACAGCCCCCTACGAGCAGTACTTC. Its protein product is CASSQGGTAPYEQYF. The chain has TRBV4-1 and TRBJ2-7; 7 positions match TRBD1. Trimming cost V 1 base and J 2 bases; bases outside gene matches: 5. CDR1 is MGHRA, CDR2 YSYEKL, per germline. The CDR3 runs 15 residues.

The rearrangement links TRBV6-5 to TRBJ1-6; D gene ambiguous. Looked up from germline, CDR1 is MNHEY and CDR2 is SVGAGI. The length of the CDR3 is 13 residues. Trimming stripped 5 bases from V and 7 bases from J, with 9 bases between. DNA of the CDR3: TGTGCCAGCAGTCGCGGGTTCAATTCACCCCTCCACTTT. Translated, it gives CASSRGFNSPLHF.

This clone appeared a few times. The chain employs TRBV27 and TRBJ1-2; D is uncertain. Germline lookup yields CDR1 MNHEY and CDR2 SMNVEV (reference sequence). CDR3 length: 15 amino acids. Trimming stripped 3 bases from V and 0 bases from J, with 11 bases between. CDR3 sequence (DNA): TGTGCCAGCAGTTTGTATCGGGGAGCTAACTATGGCTACACCTTC. It translates to CASSLYRGANYGYTF.

The J gene is TRBJ1-3, the V gene TRBV28; D is uncertain. The CDR3 sequence is 14 residues long. Trimming cost V 5 bases and J 0 bases, with 8 bases left between them. The germline CDR1 and CDR2 sequences are MDHEN and SYDVKM. Here the CDR3 DNA reads TGTGCCAGCAGTGTGACATACTCTGGAAACACCATATATTTT. Residues: CASSVTYSGNTIYF.

The V gene is TRBV28, the J gene TRBJ2-1; D possibly matches TRBD1 or TRBD2 (6 bases each). V was shortened by 7 bases and J by 7 bases, with 11 bases between the two germline ends. The germline V gene has CDR1 MDHEN and CDR2 SYDVKM. There are 12 residues in the CDR3. The CDR3 spells CASTQGRNEQFF. The CDR3, as DNA: TGTGCCAGCACCCAGGGGAGGAATGAGCAGTTCTTC.

The V and J genes are TRBV4-1 and TRBJ1-6; D is unclear. CDR3 length equals 19 residues. The V end lost 0 bases, the J end lost 9 bases, and 24 bases lay between the germline ends. Germline V gives CDR1 MGHRA, CDR2 YSYEKL. Here the CDR3 reads CASSQEFPGVGGFSSPLHF. The CDR3 nucleotides read TGCGCCAGCAGCCAAGAATTTCCCGGGGTCGGAGGGTTTAGTTCACCCCTCCACTTT.

Many counts were recorded for this clone. The chain carries TRBV2 and TRBJ2-2; D is unresolved. Germline V CDR1 and CDR2: SNHLY, FYNNEI. V lost 7 bases and J 3 bases, leaving 12 bases between the germline ends. CDR3 size: 14 residues. CDR3: CASKVSSDTGELFF. The CDR3 region has the DNA TGTGCCAGCAAAGTGTCCTCCGACACCGGGGAGCTGTTTTTT.

This chain connects TRBV6-5 to TRBJ1-5; D gene uncertain. The CDR3 loop spans 14 amino acids. Trimming stripped 4 bases from V and 6 bases from J, with 13 bases between. Germline lookup yields CDR1 MNHEY and CDR2 SVGAGI. CDR3 bases: TGTGCCAGCAGTTCCACAGCTATACTTCAGCCCCAGCATTTT. This codes for CASSSTAILQPQHF.